This TCR beta chain was sequenced for a study of T cell repertoires in cytomegalovirus infection. Study background: From public TCR beta signatures came an indication of both CMV infection and matching HLA type.

CDR1 is SGHTA, CDR2 FQGTGA, per germline. The germline V and J ends were trimmed by 5 bases and 4 bases, with 11 bases remaining between them. CDR3 length equals 13 residues. Regarding the study as a whole: Public TCR beta family frequency separated CMV-and-HLA carriers, including in an independent cohort. Clonotypes of TCR beta that were HLA-C-restricted and CMV-specific dominated the ex vivo response.

This clonotype was recorded at least ten times. Its specificity is not known. TCRdb re-derived calls from the reads in MiXCR, one entry per CDR3 protein. This table holds just over 300,000 distinct CDR3 sequences, 15% to 20% found once. The V call is TRBV7-3, the J call TRBJ2-5; TRBD1 might be the D (6 bases). The sample comprised PBMCs. The receptor's source is a human donor in good health (CMV status not recorded). Some clones in this sample may be carry-over from other donors' samples. CDR3 region: CASSTTGGETQYF. The DNA for the CDR3 is TGTGCCAGCAGCACGACAGGAGGAGAGACCCAGTACTTC.